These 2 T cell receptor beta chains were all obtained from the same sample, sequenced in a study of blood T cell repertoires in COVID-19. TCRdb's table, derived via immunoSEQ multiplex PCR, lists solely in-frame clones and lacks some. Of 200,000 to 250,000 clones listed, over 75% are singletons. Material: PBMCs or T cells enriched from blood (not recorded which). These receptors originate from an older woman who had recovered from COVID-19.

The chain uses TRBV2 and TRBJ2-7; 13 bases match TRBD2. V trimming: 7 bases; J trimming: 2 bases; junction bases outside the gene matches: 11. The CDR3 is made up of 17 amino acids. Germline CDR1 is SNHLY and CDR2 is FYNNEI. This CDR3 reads CASTGMTSGRTTYEQYF. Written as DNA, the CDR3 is TGTGCCAGCACCGGAATGACTAGCGGGAGGACGACCTACGAGCAGTACTTC.

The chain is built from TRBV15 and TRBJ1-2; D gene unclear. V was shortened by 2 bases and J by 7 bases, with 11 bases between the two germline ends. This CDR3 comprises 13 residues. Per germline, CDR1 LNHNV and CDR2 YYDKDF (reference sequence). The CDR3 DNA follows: TGTGCCACCAGCAGAATACAGCAAGGTGGCTACACCTTC. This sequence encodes CATSRIQQGGYTF.